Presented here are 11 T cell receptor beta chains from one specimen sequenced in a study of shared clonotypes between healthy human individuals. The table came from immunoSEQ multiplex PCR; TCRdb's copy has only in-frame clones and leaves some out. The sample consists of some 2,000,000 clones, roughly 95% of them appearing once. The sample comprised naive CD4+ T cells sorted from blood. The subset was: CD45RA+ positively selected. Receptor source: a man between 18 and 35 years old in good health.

CDR3 in amino acids: CASSRRTQETQYF. CDR3 in DNA: TGTGCCAGCAGTCGCCGAACTCAAGAGACCCAGTACTTC. The chain carries TRBV6-5 and TRBJ2-5; D gene unclear. The CDR3 covers 13 residues. CDR1 MNHEY and CDR2 SVGAGI come from the germline V gene. V lost 5 bases to trimming and J lost 2 bases, with 9 bases between them.

This chain's CDR3 is CAISEGLAGGPDEQYF. The CDR3 DNA is TGTGCCATCAGTGAGGGACTAGCGGGGGGGCCAGACGAGCAGTACTTC. This chain connects TRBV10-3 to TRBJ2-7, with TRBD2 matching over 15 bases. Germline values: CDR1 ENHRY, CDR2 SYGVKD. CDR3 length equals 16 residues. V lost 2 bases to trimming and J lost 5 bases; unmatched junction nucleotides: 4.

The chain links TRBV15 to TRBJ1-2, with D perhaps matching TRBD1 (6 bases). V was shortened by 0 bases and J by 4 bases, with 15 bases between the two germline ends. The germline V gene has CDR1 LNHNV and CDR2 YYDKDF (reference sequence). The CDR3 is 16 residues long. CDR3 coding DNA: TGTGCCACCAGCAGAGATTACGGGGGGCTTAGCTATGGCTACACCTTC. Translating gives CATSRDYGGLSYGYTF.

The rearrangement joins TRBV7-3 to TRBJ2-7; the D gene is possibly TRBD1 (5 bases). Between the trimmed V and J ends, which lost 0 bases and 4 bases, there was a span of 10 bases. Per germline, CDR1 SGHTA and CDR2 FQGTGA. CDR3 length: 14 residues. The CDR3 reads CASSLTGASYEQYF. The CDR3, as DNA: TGTGCCAGCAGCTTAACAGGGGCGAGTTACGAGCAGTACTTC.

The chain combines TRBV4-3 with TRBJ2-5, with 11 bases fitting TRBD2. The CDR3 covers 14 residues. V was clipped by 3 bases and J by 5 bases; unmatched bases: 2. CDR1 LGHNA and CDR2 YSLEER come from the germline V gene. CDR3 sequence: CASSQASGGETQYF. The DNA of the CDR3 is TGCGCCAGCAGCCAGGCTAGCGGGGGGGAGACCCAGTACTTC.

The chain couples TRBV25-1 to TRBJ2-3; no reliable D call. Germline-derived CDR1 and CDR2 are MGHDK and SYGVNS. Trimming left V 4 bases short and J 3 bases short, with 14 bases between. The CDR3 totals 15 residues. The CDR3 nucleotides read TGTGCCAGCAGTGGGCCGGGCCAGAGGACAGATACGCAGTATTTT. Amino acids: CASSGPGQRTDTQYF.

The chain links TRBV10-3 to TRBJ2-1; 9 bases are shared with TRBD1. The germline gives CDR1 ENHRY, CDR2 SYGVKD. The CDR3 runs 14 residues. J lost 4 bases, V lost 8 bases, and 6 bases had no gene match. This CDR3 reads CAIASGTGYNEQFF. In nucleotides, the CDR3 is TGTGCCATCGCTTCCGGGACAGGGTACAATGAGCAGTTCTTC.

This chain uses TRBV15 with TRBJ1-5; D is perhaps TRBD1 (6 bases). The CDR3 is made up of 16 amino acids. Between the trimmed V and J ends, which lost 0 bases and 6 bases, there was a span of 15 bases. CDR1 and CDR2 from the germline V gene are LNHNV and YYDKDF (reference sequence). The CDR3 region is CATSRDVAGVSQPQHF. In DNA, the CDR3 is TGTGCCACCAGCAGAGATGTAGCAGGGGTCAGTCAGCCCCAGCATTTT. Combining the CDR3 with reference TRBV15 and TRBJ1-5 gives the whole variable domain DAMVIQNPRYQVTQFGKPVTLSCSQTLNHNVMYWYQQKSSQAPKLLFHYYDKDFNNEADTPDNFQSRRPNTSFCFLDIRSPGLGDTAMYLCATSRDVAGVSQPQHFGDGTRLSIL.

CDR3 bases: TGTGCCAGCAGACAGGGGATAGTTAATTCACCCCTCCACTTT. It yields the protein CASRQGIVNSPLHF. The chain couples TRBV27 to TRBJ1-6, with 7 bases matching TRBD1. The germline V gene has CDR1 MNHEY and CDR2 SMNVEV (reference sequence). Trimming took 6 bases from V and 6 from J; bases not matched to a gene: 5. This CDR3 has 14 amino acids.

CDR3 residues: CAITRDRTDTQYF. The CDR3 region has the DNA TGTGCCATCACACGGGACCGCACAGATACGCAGTATTTT. The V gene is TRBV10-3, the J gene TRBJ2-3; tentatively, D is TRBD1 or TRBD2 (5 bases each). From germline, CDR1 is ENHRY and CDR2 SYGVKD. Trimming cost V 7 bases and J 1 base, with 9 bases left between them. This CDR3 comprises 13 residues.

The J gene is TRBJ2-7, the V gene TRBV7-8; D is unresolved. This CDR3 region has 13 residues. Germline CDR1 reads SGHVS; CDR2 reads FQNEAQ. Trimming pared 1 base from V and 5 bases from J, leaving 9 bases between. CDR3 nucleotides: TGTGCCAGCAGCTTAGATGGGGTGCACGAGCAGTACTTC. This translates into CASSLDGVHEQYF.